A single sample gave rise to the 20 T cell receptor beta chains below, sequenced in a study of shared clonotypes between healthy human individuals. Only in-frame clones appear in the TCRdb table, and some are missing; sequencing was by immunoSEQ multiplex PCR. The sample yields a few million clones, around 95% seen once. Sequencing was done on a sample of naive CD4+ T cells sorted from blood. Indicated subset: CD45RA+ positively selected. The source is a man between 18 and 35 years old in good health.

The chain joins TRBV28 to TRBJ1-1, with TRBD1 as a possible D gene (6 bases). The germline CDR1 and CDR2 sequences are MDHEN and SYDVKM. The length of the CDR3 is 15 residues. V was pared by 8 bases and J by 1 base, with 17 bases between. CDR3 nucleotides: TGTGCCAGCGGCTCGGGGGCGAGGGAGAACACTGAAGCTTTCTTT. This gives the protein CASGSGARENTEAFF. Complete variable domain (other parts from reference TRBV28 and TRBJ1-1): DVKVTQSSRYLVKRTGEKVFLECVQDMDHENMFWYRQDPGLGLRLIYFSYDVKMKEKGDIPEGYSVSREKKERFSLILESASTNQTSMYLCASGSGARENTEAFFGQGTRLTVV.

This clone was picked up one time. CDR3 in DNA: TGTGCCAGCAGCTTAGGAAGGGGGCTTAGCTACGAGCAGTACTTC. This encodes CASSLGRGLSYEQYF. V and J are TRBV7-9 and TRBJ2-7; 7 nucleotides agree with TRBD1. The CDR3 is 15 amino acids. With V trimmed by 1 base and J by 3 bases, 6 bases remained unmatched. Germline-derived CDR1 and CDR2 are SEHNR and FQNEAQ (reference sequence).

On this clone: The same CDR3 is also encoded by other DNA sequences in this sample. The V call is TRBV7-2, the J call TRBJ2-5; tentative D call: TRBD1 (6 bases). Trimming shortened V by 6 bases and J by 0 bases, and 11 bases separated the two germline ends. The CDR3 is made up of 14 amino acids. From germline, CDR1 is SGHTA and CDR2 FQGNSA. The CDR3 loop is CASSPDRYQETQYF. CDR3 in DNA: TGTGCCAGCAGTCCCGACAGGTACCAAGAGACCCAGTACTTC.

The chain links TRBV11-3 to TRBJ2-1; 7 bases are a match to TRBD1. Germline assignment: CDR1 SGHNT and CDR2 YENEEA. The trim removed 3 bases at V and 6 bases at J, leaving 11 bases unmatched. The CDR3 covers 16 residues. CDR3 sequence (DNA): TGTGCCAGCAGCTTCTCGACAGGGCCTGGGGCCAATGAGCAGTTCTTC. Translating it yields CASSFSTGPGANEQFF.

As regards this clone: An end of the junction differs from the germline gene, which may be a read error. The genes are TRBV2 and TRBJ2-7, with 8 bases aligning to TRBD1. The CDR3 extends over 12 amino acids. CDR1 and CDR2 (germline): SNHLY, FYNNEI. CDR3 DNA: TGCTGCACAGGGGGAAATACCTACGAGCAGTACTTC. Translating it yields CCTGGNTYEQYF.

This clone was detected only a few times. The rearrangement uses TRBV19 and TRBJ1-6, with 9 bases identical to TRBD1. Per the germline V gene, CDR1 is LNHDA and CDR2 is SQIVND (reference sequence). V shed 6 bases and J 7 bases; nucleotides not matched to a gene: 10. CDR3 length equals 16 residues. The CDR3 DNA reads as TGTGCCAGTAGGAACTGGGGACAGGGTACGAATTCACCCCTCCACTTT. Amino acid sequence: CASRNWGQGTNSPLHF.

Concerning this clone itself: Other DNA sequences in this sample translate to the same CDR3. The chain employs TRBV5-1 and TRBJ1-6; D perhaps matches TRBD1 (5 bases). Trimming stripped 0 bases from V and 9 bases from J, with 7 bases between. Per the germline V gene, CDR1 is SGHRS and CDR2 is YFSETQ. This CDR3 region has 13 residues. The CDR3 here is CASSLERGSPLHF. CDR3 bases: TGCGCCAGCAGCTTGGAGAGGGGTTCACCCCTCCACTTT.

V is TRBV7-8 and J is TRBJ2-7; TRBD1 matches 7 bases. Germline V lookup: CDR1 SGHVS, CDR2 FQNEAQ. With V trimmed by 5 bases and J by 7 bases, 5 bases remained unmatched. The CDR3 has 12 amino acids. Here the CDR3 reads CASSPDRDEQYF. CDR3 sequence (DNA): TGTGCCAGCAGCCCCGACAGGGATGAGCAGTACTTC. Looking up the rest from reference TRBV7-8 and TRBJ2-7 gives the full variable domain: GAGVSQSPRYKVAKRGQDVALRCDPISGHVSLFWYQQALGQGPEFLTYFQNEAQLDKSGLPSDRFFAERPEGSVSTLKIQRTQQEDSAVYLCASSPDRDEQYFGPGTRLTVT.

This chain joins TRBV5-3 and TRBJ2-1, with D unresolved. TRBV5-3 belongs to the ORF category, with a function that is uncertain. There are 15 residues in the CDR3. Trimming took 0 bases from V and 4 from J, leaving 11 bases between them. CDR3 sequence (DNA): TGTGCCAGAAGCTTGGCAGGAGCCCGTTACAATGAGCAGTTCTTC. It translates to CARSLAGARYNEQFF.

V usage is TRBV27 and J usage is TRBJ2-2; a weak D match, TRBD1 (6 bases). The CDR3 length is 15 residues. Germline assignment: CDR1 MNHEY and CDR2 SMNVEV (reference sequence). Trimming took off 7 bases at V and 4 bases at J, with 16 bases between the two ends. CDR3 DNA: TGTGCCAGCACCTTCCGACAGGCGGGCACCGGGGAGCTGTTTTTT. This sequence encodes CASTFRQAGTGELFF.

This rearrangement joins TRBV6-1 to TRBJ1-2; D is unresolved. In germline, CDR1 is MNHNS, CDR2 SASEGT. CDR3 length: 15 amino acids. V was cut by 5 bases and J by 4 bases, with 17 bases left in between. The CDR3 DNA is TGTGCCAGCAGTTCGAGAGGGTTATCGTCCTATGGCTACACCTTC. This translates into CASSSRGLSSYGYTF.

The V gene is TRBV2, the J gene TRBJ2-1; 12 bases match TRBD2. Germline V CDR1 and CDR2: SNHLY, FYNNEI. Unmatched junction bases numbered 2, after V lost 8 bases and J lost 0 bases. There are 15 residues in the CDR3. The CDR3 nucleotides read TGTGCCAGCGGACTAGCGGGGATCTCCTACAATGAGCAGTTCTTC. Protein: CASGLAGISYNEQFF.

The chain is built from TRBV30 and TRBJ1-3; D not resolved. Germline lookup yields CDR1 GTSNPN and CDR2 SVGIG (reference sequence). CDR3 length: 13 amino acids. Deletions cut 1 base from V and 4 bases from J, with 8 bases between. The CDR3 DNA reads as TGTGCCTGGAGTGCCGTGCCCGGAAACACCATATATTTT. This encodes CAWSAVPGNTIYF.

The rearrangement uses TRBV4-2 and TRBJ1-3; D remains ambiguous. Germline loops: CDR1 LGHNA, CDR2 YNFKEQ. The CDR3 extends over 16 amino acids. Trimming left V 0 bases short and J 1 base short, with 10 bases between. CDR3 protein: CASSQEVVLSGNTIYF. The CDR3, as DNA: TGTGCCAGCAGCCAAGAAGTGGTGCTATCTGGAAACACCATATATTTT.

Note on this clone: Other nucleotide sequences from this sample produce the same CDR3. The chain is built from TRBV30 and TRBJ2-7, with 7 bases aligning to TRBD2. This CDR3 contains 14 residues. Germline trimming cut 0 bases from V and 1 base from J; bases unmatched to any gene: 3. The V gene's germline CDR1 is GTSNPN and CDR2 SVGIG (reference sequence). The CDR3 DNA sequence: TGTGCCTGGAGTGTACTGGGAGGGTCCTACGAGCAGTACTTC. Its translation: CAWSVLGGSYEQYF.

J is TRBJ1-5 and V is TRBV27; 12 positions match TRBD1. The CDR3 extends over 17 amino acids. The V segment lost 2 bases and the J segment 7 bases; nucleotides outside the gene matches: 9. Germline CDR1 reads MNHEY; CDR2 reads SMNVEV (reference sequence). The CDR3 DNA follows: TGTGCCAGCAGTTTAACAGGGACAGGGGGCGCGGAACAGCCCCAGCATTTT. Translated: CASSLTGTGGAEQPQHF.

This CDR3 reads CASSLVMGTGANVLTF. For the CDR3, the DNA is TGTGCCAGCAGCTTAGTTATGGGAACAGGGGCCAACGTCCTGACTTTC. The gene calls are TRBV13 and TRBJ2-6; D call uncertain. The CDR3 runs 16 residues. Trimming took 1 base from V and 4 from J, leaving 11 bases between them. Germline V CDR1 and CDR2: PRHDT, FYEKMQ (reference sequence).

This clone has just a few counts. Other DNA variants within this sample encode the same CDR3. The rearrangement joins TRBV29-1 to TRBJ1-1; D gene unclear. V was clipped by 4 bases and J by 1 base, with 7 bases between them. The CDR3 loop spans 12 amino acids. Germline-derived CDR1 and CDR2 are SQVTM and ANQGSEA. The CDR3 region is CSVGSGNTEAFF. DNA of the CDR3: TGCAGCGTTGGGTCGGGGAACACTGAAGCTTTCTTT.

This clone has a single count. CDR3 DNA: TGCGCCAGCAGTGAGTCGGGGCGGCCCCCCTACGAGCAGTACTTC. The encoded protein is CASSESGRPPYEQYF. V and J are TRBV10-1 and TRBJ2-7; TRBD1 might be the D (5 bases). The ends were cut back, 0 bases at V and 2 bases at J, with 11 bases in the middle. Germline V lookup: CDR1 WNHNN, CDR2 SYGVQD (reference sequence). The CDR3 contains 15 residues.

With regard to this clone: Other nucleotide sequences from this sample produce the same CDR3. The chain carries TRBV2 and TRBJ1-1, with unresolved D. Trimming stripped 5 bases from V and 0 bases from J, with 7 bases between. The CDR3 is made up of 13 amino acids. The germline gives CDR1 SNHLY, CDR2 FYNNEI. DNA of the CDR3: TGTGCCAGCAGTACAGCAATGAACACTGAAGCTTTCTTT. This translates into CASSTAMNTEAFF.